This T cell receptor beta chain derives from a study of technical replicates of blood from a handful of donors. The table came from immunoSEQ multiplex PCR; TCRdb's copy has only in-frame clones and leaves some out. This table has around 57,000 clones, less than 95% appearing once. The V gene end was trimmed by 1 base and the J gene end by 5 bases; junction bases not matched to a gene: 13. Germline CDR1 and CDR2: SEHNR and FQNEAQ (reference sequence). The length of the CDR3 is 17 residues. The rearrangement joins TRBV7-9 to TRBJ2-7; 8 bases fit TRBD1. The material sequenced was T cells isolated from PBMCs. The receptor was isolated from a human donor in good health. The CDR3 sequence: CASSLDGGQGAHHEQYF. As DNA, the CDR3 is TGTGCCAGCAGCTTAGATGGGGGGCAGGGGGCGCACCACGAGCAGTACTTC. Together with reference TRBV7-9 and TRBJ2-7, the CDR3 gives the full variable domain: DTGVSQNPRHKITKRGQNVTFRCDPISEHNRLYWYRQTLGQGPEFLTYFQNEAQLEKSRLLSDRFSAERPKGSFSTLEIQRTEQGDSAMYLCASSLDGGQGAHHEQYFGPGTRLTVT.